The text below deals with one TCR beta chain. Its antigen is not identified. The method was immunoSEQ multiplex PCR; TCRdb's version includes in-frame clones alone and lacks a portion of them. The profile covers some 2,000,000 clones, with 85% to 95% appearing a single time and 0.13% taken by the ten largest. Germline CDR1 reads SGHVS; CDR2 reads FNYEAQ. V lost 0 bases and J lost 0, with 3 bases in between. This CDR3 comprises 14 residues. These data come from a study of shared clonotypes between healthy human individuals. Study-wide results and caveats: Generally, naive subsets came out with larger estimated richness than memory subsets.

The rearrangement links TRBV7-6 to TRBJ1-3; D is unclear. The sequenced sample consisted of naive CD4+ T cells sorted from blood. Regarding subset: CD45RA+ positively selected. The sequence was obtained from a man aged 18 to 29 in good health. CDR3 sequence: CASSLAASGNTIYF. The CDR3 DNA follows: TGTGCCAGCAGCTTAGCGGCCTCTGGAAACACCATATATTTT.